This T cell receptor beta chain comes out of a study of cytomegalovirus exposure and HLA in healthy donors. Study-wide points: From TCR beta sequences, most subjects' HLA-A and HLA-B alleles were reportedly predicted accurately. Association of a missense DCLRE1C variant with TCR beta V- and J-gene trimming was reported in a later analysis. Earlier findings revealed that most TCR beta V segments proved productive either about 87% or about 30% of the time.

The study ran its PCR with 60 Vbeta and 13 Jbeta primers. The method was immunoSEQ multiplex PCR; TCRdb's version includes in-frame clones alone and lacks a portion of them. This table holds about 130,000 clones, under 90% found once. On this clone itself: Its antigen is still unknown.

Germline V gene lookup returns CDR1 ENHRY and CDR2 SYGVKD. V was clipped by 6 bases and J by 6 bases, with 14 bases between them. The CDR3 runs to 14 residues. The TCR originated in a woman aged 40 to 49 in good health and CMV-seropositive. The chain couples TRBV10-3 to TRBJ1-4; D gene uncertain. The sample comprised PBMCs. CDR3 residues: CAIRKSASDEKLFF. The CDR3 DNA sequence: TGTGCCATCAGGAAATCAGCTAGCGATGAAAAACTGTTTTTT.